This TCR beta chain was retrieved from a study of T cell responses to AZD1222 COVID-19 vaccine. Study details: Second-dose schedules of about 4 or about 12 weeks were combined. Findings and caveats of the study: At baseline, seropositivity was found in only a handful of AZD1222 recipients. White British ancestry dominated among donors, who included more females, and clonal diversity was possibly underestimated.

Some clones are missing from TCRdb's copy, which holds only in-frame ones; the method was immunoSEQ multiplex PCR. This table holds 65,000 to 85,000 clones, approximately 81% found once. The CDR3 contains 15 residues. The V and J ends lost 10 bases and 6 bases respectively, with 21 bases between them. Germline V gene data show CDR1 as SEHNR and CDR2 as FQNEAQ (reference sequence). Note on this clone: Its antigen remains unknown.

The chain has TRBV7-9 and TRBJ2-2; D possibly matches TRBD1 or TRBD2 (5 bases each). This specimen was peripheral blood, taken on day 0 of AZD1222 vaccination. The receptor's source is an adult in good health. Here the CDR3 DNA reads TGTGCCACCTTATGGAGTGCAGGGACGGCCGGGGAGCTGTTTTTT. Translation: CATLWSAGTAGELFF. The variable domain in full, with the rest retrieved from reference TRBV7-9 and TRBJ2-2, is DTGVSQNPRHKITKRGQNVTFRCDPISEHNRLYWYRQTLGQGPEFLTYFQNEAQLEKSRLLSDRFSAERPKGSFSTLEIQRTEQGDSAMYLCATLWSAGTAGELFFGEGSRLTVL.